This entry lists 18 T cell receptor beta chains sequenced from one sample in a study of shared clonotypes between healthy human individuals (dated by TCRdb to the early 2020s). Libraries were prepared through the immunoSEQ multiplex PCR assay. TCRdb re-hosts the immuneACCESS table, in-frame sequences only. Its copies lack some clones; in the studies checked, an unresolved V gene accounts for under half of them, and the cause for the rest is not known. This sample holds about 2 million clones; around 96% were observed only once. The leading ten clones occupy about 1.1% of the sample. CD8 naive samples consisted of CD45RO-negative cells that were positively selected for CCR7, yielding a CD45RA+CCR7+ population without TemRA cells. Input material: naive CD8+ T cells sorted from blood. What this sample's cell subset or site label stands for: CD45RA+CCR7+. These receptor sequences come from a man aged 18 to 30 in good health.

The chain joins TRBV9 to TRBJ2-1; D may be TRBD1 or TRBD2 (5 bases each). Looked up from germline, CDR1 is SGDLS and CDR2 is YYNGEE. V lost 6 bases and J 13 bases, leaving 23 bases between the germline ends. This CDR3 spans 14 amino acids. DNA for the CDR3: TGTGCCAGCACCCCCGGGACCGTACGGTGGGGCCAGTTCTTC. Protein product: CASTPGTVRWGQFF.

The chain combines TRBV2 with TRBJ1-1, with D possibly being TRBD1 (5 bases). Trimming took off 5 bases at V and 1 base at J, with 17 bases between the two ends. Germline CDR1 SNHLY, CDR2 FYNNEI. The CDR3 spans 16 residues. The CDR3 coding sequence is TGTGCCAGCAGTCCCCCCCAGCAGGGAGGGAACACTGAAGCTTTCTTT. As protein: CASSPPQQGGNTEAFF. The variable domain in full, completed from reference TRBV2 and TRBJ1-1, reads EPEVTQTPSHQVTQMGQEVILRCVPISNHLYFYWYRQILGQKVEFLVSFYNNEISEKSEIFDDQFSVERPDGSNFTLKIRSTKLEDSAMYFCASSPPQQGGNTEAFFGQGTRLTVV.

The V gene is TRBV5-4, the J gene TRBJ1-2, with D tentatively TRBD1 (5 bases). V dropped 3 bases and J dropped 4 bases, with 10 bases sitting between them. This CDR3 comprises 13 residues. Germline V gene data show CDR1 as SGHNT and CDR2 as YYREEE (reference sequence). This CDR3 is CASSSQGSYGYTF. The DNA for the CDR3 is TGTGCCAGCAGCTCGCAGGGTAGCTATGGCTACACCTTC.

The chain links TRBV10-3 to TRBJ2-7; TRBD1 is a possible D gene (5 bases). Germline assignment: CDR1 ENHRY and CDR2 SYGVKD. The CDR3 consists of 14 residues. The V gene lost 10 bases and the J gene lost 4 bases, with 20 bases spanning the gap. The CDR3 here is CATRYPDSLYEQYF. The CDR3 coding sequence is TGTGCCACAAGGTACCCTGACAGCTTATACGAGCAGTACTTC.

The genes are TRBV7-2 and TRBJ2-7; 7 positions match TRBD1. This CDR3 spans 14 amino acids. In germline, CDR1 is SGHTA, CDR2 FQGNSA. V lost 5 bases and J lost 6; bases outside the gene matches: 10. This CDR3 reads CASSVTGQFIEQYF. CDR3 bases: TGTGCCAGCAGCGTGACGGGACAGTTCATCGAGCAGTACTTC. The full variable domain, with the rest looked up from reference TRBV7-2 and TRBJ2-7, is GAGVSQSPSNKVTEKGKDVELRCDPISGHTALYWYRQSLGQGLEFLIYFQGNSAPDKSGLPSDRFSAERTGGSVSTLTIQRTQQEDSAVYLCASSVTGQFIEQYFGPGTRLTVT.

As concerns this clone: The identical CDR3 is also encoded by other nucleotide sequences in the sample. The chain recombines TRBV4-3 with TRBJ2-7, with D perhaps TRBD2 (6 bases). Germline V gives CDR1 LGHNA, CDR2 YSLEER. The CDR3 spans 13 residues. V was cut by 3 bases and J by 4 bases, with 10 bases left in between. The CDR3 region is CASSQGTRYEQYF. CDR3 nucleotides: TGCGCCAGCAGCCAGGGGACTCGTTACGAGCAGTACTTC.

V and J are TRBV5-6 and TRBJ2-5; D not certain. Trimming took 2 bases from V and 5 from J, leaving 7 bases between them. The CDR3 loop spans 12 amino acids. Germline CDR1 and CDR2: SGHDT and YYEEEE. The CDR3 spells CASSFWDETQYF. Written as DNA, the CDR3 is TGTGCCAGCAGCTTTTGGGATGAGACCCAGTACTTC.

The V call is TRBV6-4, the J call TRBJ2-3; no reliable D call. The CDR3 length is 15 residues. CDR1 and CDR2 (germline): MRHNA, SNTAGT. Trimming cost V 0 bases and J 0 bases, with 7 bases left between them. For the CDR3, the DNA is TGTGCCAGCAGTGACTCGGGCCTTAGCACAGATACGCAGTATTTT. It yields the protein CASSDSGLSTDTQYF.

The chain carries TRBV6-5 and TRBJ1-4; tentative D call: TRBD1 (5 bases). This CDR3 region has 13 residues. The germline V gene encodes CDR1 MNHEY and CDR2 SVGAGI. The V end was cut by 4 bases, the J end by 7 bases, with 10 bases between. The CDR3 nucleotides read TGTGCCAGCAGTTGGAGGCAGGGTGAAAAACTGTTTTTT. It yields the protein CASSWRQGEKLFF.

The rearrangement uses TRBV9 and TRBJ2-7, with D unclear. Germline V CDR1 and CDR2: SGDLS, YYNGEE. V lost 7 bases and J lost 7, with 12 bases in between. The CDR3 is made up of 11 amino acids. CDR3 residues: CASASGWEQYF. The DNA for the CDR3 is TGTGCCAGCGCCTCTGGGTGGGAGCAGTACTTC.

This chain uses TRBV11-2 with TRBJ2-2, with D uncertain. Trimming cost V 3 bases and J 10 bases, with 9 bases left between them. The germline CDR1 and CDR2 sequences are SGHAT and FQNNGV. CDR3 length: 12 amino acids. The DNA of the CDR3 is TGTGCCAGCAGCTTCGGGCCCTTGGAGCTGTTTTTT. This encodes CASSFGPLELFF.

This clone was seen just once. The conserved closing phenylalanine or tryptophan is absent in this CDR3, likely reflecting a read error. The limits of the CDR3 on the DNA are not certain, so only TCRdb's listed CDR3 is given. The CDR3 reads CASSSRQDL. The chain uses TRBV5-1 and TRBJ1-2. Germline V gene data show CDR1 as SGHRS and CDR2 as YFSETQ. The CDR3 contains 9 residues when both ends are counted.

As regards this clone: The sample holds other DNA sequences that translate to the same CDR3. The chain links TRBV30 to TRBJ2-7; D call uncertain. CDR1 is GTSNPN, CDR2 SVGIG, per germline (reference sequence). V dropped 0 bases and J dropped 1 base, with 7 bases sitting between them. The CDR3 has 13 residues. In nucleotides, the CDR3 is TGTGCCTGGAGTGTGGCAGCTTCCTACGAGCAGTACTTC. It yields the protein CAWSVAASYEQYF.

In regard to this clone: The same CDR3 arises from other DNA sequences in this sample as well. The chain uses TRBV9 and TRBJ1-1; perhaps TRBD1 as D (5 bases). The V end lost 2 bases, the J end lost 3 bases, and 11 bases lay between the germline ends. Germline V CDR1 and CDR2: SGDLS, YYNGEE. This CDR3 comprises 14 residues. In DNA form, the CDR3 reads TGTGCCAGCAGCGTGGGGGGTACGGACACTGAAGCTTTCTTT. It specifies CASSVGGTDTEAFF.

V gene TRBV27 combines with J gene TRBJ1-2, with D hard to call. Trimming left V 3 bases short and J 5 bases short, with 16 bases between. Looked up from germline, CDR1 is MNHEY and CDR2 is SMNVEV (reference sequence). CDR3 size: 15 residues. The CDR3, as DNA: TGTGCCAGCAGTTTTGCCTATGACGGCTTATATGGCTACACCTTC. This codes for CASSFAYDGLYGYTF.

This rearrangement joins TRBV10-3 to TRBJ1-1; a weak D match, TRBD1 (5 bases). CDR1 and CDR2 from the germline V gene are ENHRY and SYGVKD. The germline V and J ends were trimmed by 5 bases and 0 bases, with 10 bases remaining between them. CDR3 length: 14 amino acids. The chain's CDR3 is CAISLQEMNTEAFF. CDR3 bases: TGTGCCATCAGTTTACAGGAGATGAACACTGAAGCTTTCTTT.

The sample holds one count of this clone. The rearrangement links TRBV2 to TRBJ2-4; unclear D gene. V gave up 2 bases and J gave up 7 bases, with 6 bases separating them. This CDR3 region has 12 residues. Per germline, CDR1 SNHLY and CDR2 FYNNEI. The CDR3 nucleotides read TGTGCCAGCAGTGAATGGCTGAACATTCAGTACTTC. Its protein product is CASSEWLNIQYF.

The CDR3 is CASSYGTPSSYEQYF. CDR3 nucleotides: TGTGCCAGCAGCTACGGGACACCGAGCTCCTACGAGCAGTACTTC. The chain carries TRBV13 and TRBJ2-7; D is perhaps TRBD1 (6 bases). This CDR3 comprises 15 residues. Germline V lookup: CDR1 PRHDT, CDR2 FYEKMQ (reference sequence). With 4 bases removed from V and 0 bases from J, the gap between germline ends came to 13 bases.